The 24 T cell receptor beta chains below come from one sample, sequenced in a study of cytomegalovirus exposure and HLA in healthy donors. Primers: 60 Vbeta forward and 13 Jbeta reverse. Clones were read by immunoSEQ multiplex PCR, and TCRdb kept only the in-frame ones, dropping some. The table shows some 140,000 clones, with around 80% occurring only once. The source material was PBMCs. These receptors all stem from a man aged 30 to 45 in good health and CMV-seropositive.

The J gene is TRBJ2-1, the V gene TRBV7-9; 8 bases are shared with TRBD1. J was trimmed by 10 bases and V by 5 bases; bases with no gene match: 25. The germline CDR1 and CDR2 sequences are SEHNR and FQNEAQ (reference sequence). The CDR3 runs 19 residues. The CDR3 here is CASSQRYIAGGGKGAEQFF. The CDR3, as DNA: TGTGCCAGCAGCCAACGTTATATTGCAGGGGGCGGAAAGGGCGCGGAGCAGTTCTTC.

This chain connects TRBV11-2 to TRBJ2-1; 8 bases match TRBD2. This CDR3 has 13 amino acids. The germline V gene has CDR1 SGHAT and CDR2 FQNNGV. V lost 5 bases and J lost 6; bases outside the gene matches: 3. In DNA form, the CDR3 reads TGTGCCAGCAGCCCCGGGACTAGCAATGAGCAGTTCTTC. The encoded protein is CASSPGTSNEQFF.

This clone has only a few counts. The rearrangement uses TRBV6-5 and TRBJ1-5; D remains unclear. Trimming took 5 bases from V and 3 from J, leaving 8 bases between them. Germline CDR1 reads MNHEY; CDR2 reads SVGAGI. The CDR3 has 13 residues. The CDR3 region is CASSAIYNQPQHF. DNA for the CDR3: TGTGCCAGCAGTGCAATCTACAATCAGCCCCAGCATTTT.

This rearrangement joins TRBV19 to TRBJ2-3; possible D gene TRBD2, 6 bases. The V gene lost 6 bases and the J gene lost 6 bases, with 19 bases spanning the gap. Germline V CDR1 and CDR2: LNHDA, SQIVND (reference sequence). The CDR3 covers 15 residues. CDR3 nucleotide sequence: TGTGCCAGTAGAAAGGATAGCGGTCTTGGGGATACGCAGTATTTT. This translates into CASRKDSGLGDTQYF.

The chain joins TRBV9 to TRBJ1-5; the match to TRBD1 covers 8 bases. V shed 4 bases and J 7 bases; nucleotides not matched to a gene: 7. This CDR3 has 14 amino acids. CDR1 is SGDLS, CDR2 YYNGEE, per germline. CDR3 sequence (DNA): TGTGCCAGCAGCTCCCAGGGGGCCGGGCAGCCCCAGCATTTT. The encoded protein is CASSSQGAGQPQHF. The full variable domain, completed using reference TRBV9 and TRBJ1-5, is DSGVTQTPKHLITATGQRVTLRCSPRSGDLSVYWYQQSLDQGLQFLIQYYNGEERAKGNILERFSAQQFPDLHSELNLSSLELGDSALYFCASSSQGAGQPQHFGDGTRLSIL.

On this clone: The junction differs from germline at one of its ends, possibly a read error. The chain carries TRBV7-7 and TRBJ2-1, with TRBD2 matching over 10 bases. The germline gives CDR1 SSHAT, CDR2 FNYEAQ (reference sequence). CDR3 length: 15 amino acids. The CDR3 here is CASSHSSGRAFEQFF. CDR3 coding DNA: TGTGCTAGCAGCCACTCAAGCGGGAGGGCCTTTGAGCAGTTCTTC.

This clone was recorded once. The chain carries TRBV7-2 and TRBJ2-4; D not certain. This CDR3 spans 14 amino acids. CDR1 is SGHTA, CDR2 FQGNSA, per germline. V shed 6 bases and J shed 1 base, with 10 bases lying between them. The CDR3 loop reads CASSSQRAKNIQYF. DNA for the CDR3: TGTGCCAGCAGTTCACAACGTGCCAAAAACATTCAGTACTTC.

V is TRBV7-3 and J is TRBJ2-1, with 8 bases lining up with TRBD2. This CDR3 contains 15 residues. V lost 5 bases, J lost 4 bases, and 7 bases stayed unmatched. Germline V gives CDR1 SGHTA, CDR2 FQGTGA. In DNA form, the CDR3 reads TGTGCCAGCAGCCCGAGTGCTAGCGGGTACAATGAGCAGTTCTTC. It specifies CASSPSASGYNEQFF. Using reference TRBV7-3 and TRBJ2-1 for the parts outside the CDR3, the full variable domain is GAGVSQTPSNKVTEKGKYVELRCDPISGHTALYWYRQSLGQGPEFLIYFQGTGAADDSGLPNDRFFAVRPEGSVSTLKIQRTERGDSAVYLCASSPSASGYNEQFFGPGTRLTVL.

This chain uses TRBV18 with TRBJ2-7, with D unclear. Germline V lookup: CDR1 KGHSH, CDR2 LQKENI. The CDR3 runs 14 residues. Trimming took off 6 bases at V and 6 bases at J, with 18 bases between the two ends. The CDR3 DNA reads as TGTGCCAGCTCCCCCAGTGGGCAGGTATTCGAGCAGTACTTC. Encoded protein: CASSPSGQVFEQYF.

The chain uses TRBV28 and TRBJ1-4, with 8 nucleotides matching TRBD1. Germline V lookup: CDR1 MDHEN, CDR2 SYDVKM. V trimming: 5 bases; J trimming: 4 bases; junction bases outside the gene matches: 15. The CDR3 is 18 amino acids. CDR3 nucleotides: TGTGCCAGCAGTCTCAAACTGGGACAGGCCATGGTTAATGAAAAACTGTTTTTT. Its translation is CASSLKLGQAMVNEKLFF.

The rearrangement uses TRBV6-5 and TRBJ2-7; 7 nucleotides match TRBD1. This CDR3 contains 15 residues. Trimming removed 0 bases from V and 0 bases from J; junction bases left unmatched: 2. Per the germline V gene, CDR1 is MNHEY and CDR2 is SVGAGI. The CDR3 reads CASSYSWTGSYEQYF. The CDR3 coding sequence is TGTGCCAGCAGTTACTCTTGGACAGGCTCCTACGAGCAGTACTTC.

Only a few counts were recorded for this clone. The V call is TRBV6-1, the J call TRBJ1-5; D remains ambiguous. The CDR3 is made up of 15 amino acids. The V and J ends lost 2 bases and 2 bases respectively, with 10 bases between them. Germline V CDR1 and CDR2: MNHNS, SASEGT. The CDR3 sequence is CASSELYGGNQPQHF. The CDR3 region has the DNA TGTGCCAGCAGTGAACTTTACGGGGGCAATCAGCCCCAGCATTTT.

The V call is TRBV7-9, the J call TRBJ1-2; TRBD1 agrees at 8 bases. Germline V gene lookup returns CDR1 SEHNR and CDR2 FQNEAQ (reference sequence). Losses at the gene ends were 6 bases for V and 7 bases for J; bases not matched to a gene: 13. The length of the CDR3 is 15 residues. CDR3 protein: CASRGSGQGGTGYTF. For the CDR3, the DNA is TGTGCCAGCAGGGGGAGCGGACAGGGCGGCACTGGCTACACCTTC.

The chain combines TRBV9 with TRBJ2-3; 8 bases align to TRBD2. Losses at the gene ends were 1 base for V and 8 bases for J; bases not matched to a gene: 3. Germline V gene data show CDR1 as SGDLS and CDR2 as YYNGEE. This CDR3 is built from 13 residues. In nucleotides, the CDR3 is TGTGCCAGCAGCGTATTAGCGGGGCCTACGCAGTATTTT. This translates into CASSVLAGPTQYF.

The V call is TRBV27, the J call TRBJ2-1; a possible D gene is TRBD2 (5 bases). Germline V CDR1 and CDR2: MNHEY, SMNVEV (reference sequence). This CDR3 contains 15 residues. With 1 base removed from V and 7 bases from J, the gap between germline ends came to 14 bases. In DNA form, the CDR3 reads TGTGCCAGCAGTTTATGGGGAGTTGGTATAAATGAGCAGTTCTTC. It translates to CASSLWGVGINEQFF.

This sequence joins TRBV4-1 and TRBJ2-7; 8 positions agree with TRBD1. The V gene end was trimmed by 8 bases and the J gene end by 5 bases; junction bases not matched to a gene: 14. The CDR3 totals 15 residues. The V gene's germline CDR1 is MGHRA and CDR2 YSYEKL. DNA of the CDR3: TGCGCCAGCTCCTCCGCAGGACAGGGATGGGACGAGCAGTACTTC. It encodes CASSSAGQGWDEQYF.

The rearrangement uses TRBV28 and TRBJ1-5; 8 bases map to TRBD1. Trimming at V came to 9 bases and at J to 2 bases, leaving 3 bases not matched to a gene. This CDR3 is 13 amino acids long. The germline CDR1 and CDR2 sequences are MDHEN and SYDVKM. The CDR3 protein is CARAGGGNQPQHF. The CDR3 DNA sequence: TGTGCCAGGGCAGGGGGCGGCAATCAGCCCCAGCATTTT. The entire variable domain, with the rest obtained from reference TRBV28 and TRBJ1-5, is as follows: DVKVTQSSRYLVKRTGEKVFLECVQDMDHENMFWYRQDPGLGLRLIYFSYDVKMKEKGDIPEGYSVSREKKERFSLILESASTNQTSMYLCARAGGGNQPQHFGDGTRLSIL.

The table lists this clone with a few counts. V and J are TRBV5-1 and TRBJ2-7, with D hard to call. The V end lost 2 bases, the J end lost 0 bases, and 12 bases lay between the germline ends. CDR1 is SGHRS and CDR2 is YFSETQ in the germline V gene. The CDR3 totals 15 residues. CDR3 in DNA: TGCGCCAGCAGCTTACACAGTCGAACCTCCTACGAGCAGTACTTC. It yields the protein CASSLHSRTSYEQYF.

The chain uses TRBV27 and TRBJ1-5, with TRBD1 matching 9 bases. The germline V gene encodes CDR1 MNHEY and CDR2 SMNVEV (reference sequence). This CDR3 region has 15 residues. With V trimmed by 7 bases and J by 2 bases, 6 bases remained unmatched. In DNA form, the CDR3 reads TGTGCCAGCAAGCGGACAGGGGTGGGCAATCAGCCCCAGCATTTT. Protein product: CASKRTGVGNQPQHF.

The rearrangement links TRBV30 to TRBJ1-5; D is unresolved. V lost 1 base and J 3 bases, leaving 7 bases between the germline ends. The CDR3 loop spans 13 amino acids. Per germline, CDR1 GTSNPN and CDR2 SVGIG (reference sequence). Written as DNA, the CDR3 is TGTGCCTGGAGTGGCCAAGCCAATCAGCCCCAGCATTTT. As protein: CAWSGQANQPQHF.

The chain couples TRBV5-5 to TRBJ1-2; 7 nucleotides line up with TRBD1. The CDR3 is made up of 14 amino acids. Germline V gene sequence: CDR1 SGHKS, CDR2 YYEKEE (reference sequence). The V and J ends lost 1 base and 5 bases, in that order; junction bases with no gene match: 5. Here the CDR3 reads CASSLYRGEYGYTF. The CDR3 nucleotides read TGTGCCAGCAGCTTGTACAGGGGCGAGTATGGCTACACCTTC.

In its sample, this clone was seen a few times. The J gene is TRBJ2-7, the V gene TRBV19; D gene uncertain. The CDR3 sequence is 15 residues long. V was shortened by 6 bases and J by 0 bases, with 15 bases between the two germline ends. Germline V lookup: CDR1 LNHDA, CDR2 SQIVND (reference sequence). The CDR3 here is CASSQGDLTSYEQYF. CDR3 sequence (DNA): TGTGCCAGTAGCCAAGGAGACTTAACCTCCTACGAGCAGTACTTC. Supplemented by reference TRBV19 and TRBJ2-7, the full variable domain reads DGGITQSPKYLFRKEGQNVTLSCEQNLNHDAMYWYRQDPGQGLRLIYYSQIVNDFQKGDIAEGYSVSREKKESFPLTVTSAQKNPTAFYLCASSQGDLTSYEQYFGPGTRLTVT.

The genes are TRBV2 and TRBJ1-5; 7 nucleotides match TRBD1. J gave up 7 bases and V 6 bases, and 6 bases lay outside the gene matches. CDR1 is SNHLY and CDR2 is FYNNEI in the germline V gene. CDR3 length equals 13 residues. The CDR3 loop reads CASRLDREQPQHF. The CDR3 coding sequence is TGTGCCAGCAGGCTTGACAGGGAACAGCCCCAGCATTTT.

V usage is TRBV9 and J usage is TRBJ2-2; 7 nucleotides align to TRBD1. Trimming removed 5 bases from V and 1 base from J; junction bases left unmatched: 2. This CDR3 spans 14 amino acids. CDR1 is SGDLS, CDR2 YYNGEE, per germline. As DNA, the CDR3 is TGTGCCAGCAGAAGGGACAGGAACACCGGGGAGCTGTTTTTT. The encoded protein is CASRRDRNTGELFF.